The T cell receptor beta chain described here comes from a study of preoperative IRX-2 immunotherapy in early breast cancer. The treatment denotes: preoperative locoregional IRX-2 cytokine immunotherapy. Preoperative locoregional IRX-2 cytokine immunotherapy was tested in the phase Ib source study. This clone was seen just once. Germline assignment: CDR1 MDHEN and CDR2 SYDVKM. Trimming stripped 6 bases from V and 4 bases from J, with 18 bases between. The CDR3 length is 15 residues. Measured with immunoSEQ multiplex PCR; TCRdb has only the in-frame clones, and not every one. This sample has 10,000 to 15,000 clones, with approximately 91% found just once.

The TCR originated in a human donor with breast cancer. This chain uses TRBV28 with TRBJ2-5; no clear D gene. This material was acquired from a patient treated with IRX-2 immunotherapy. The CDR3 loop is CASSPRRNARETQYF. In DNA, the CDR3 is TGTGCCAGCAGCCCGAGGCGTAACGCAAGAGAGACCCAGTACTTC.